This T cell receptor beta chain came from a study of cytomegalovirus exposure and HLA in healthy donors. V lost 0 bases to trimming and J lost 3 bases; unmatched junction nucleotides: 2. The germline gives CDR1 SGDLS, CDR2 YYNGEE. The CDR3 spans 15 residues. The PCR ran on 60 Vbeta and 13 Jbeta primers. TCRdb keeps only in-frame clones here, not all; method: immunoSEQ multiplex PCR. In the table there are around 92,000 clones, around four fifths of which are singletons. Material for sequencing was PBMCs. The sequence was obtained from a female donor in good health and CMV-seropositive. This rearrangement joins TRBV9 to TRBJ2-1; 8 nucleotides align to TRBD2. The CDR3 region is CASSVGLANYNEQFF. In nucleotides, the CDR3 is TGTGCCAGCAGCGTAGGACTAGCGAACTACAATGAGCAGTTCTTC.